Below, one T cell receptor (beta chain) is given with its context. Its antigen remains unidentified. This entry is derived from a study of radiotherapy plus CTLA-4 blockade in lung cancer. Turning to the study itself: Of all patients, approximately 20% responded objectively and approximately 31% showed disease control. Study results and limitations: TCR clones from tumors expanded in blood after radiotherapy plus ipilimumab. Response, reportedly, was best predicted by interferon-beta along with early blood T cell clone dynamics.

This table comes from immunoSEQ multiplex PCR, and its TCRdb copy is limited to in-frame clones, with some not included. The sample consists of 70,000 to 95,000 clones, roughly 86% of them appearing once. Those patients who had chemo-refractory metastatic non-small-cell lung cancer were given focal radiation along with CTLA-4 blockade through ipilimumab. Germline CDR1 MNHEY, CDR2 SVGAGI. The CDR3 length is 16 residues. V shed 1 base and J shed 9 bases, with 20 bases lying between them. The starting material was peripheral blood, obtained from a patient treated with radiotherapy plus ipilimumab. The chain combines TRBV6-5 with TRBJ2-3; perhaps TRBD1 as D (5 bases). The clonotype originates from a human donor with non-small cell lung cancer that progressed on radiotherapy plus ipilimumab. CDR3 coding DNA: TGTGCCAGCAGTTACTTTAGCCCGACGACAGTGCAGACGCAGTATTTT. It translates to CASSYFSPTTVQTQYF.